The 13 T cell receptor beta chains given below trace back to one sample, sequenced in a study of T cell clonality in common variable immunodeficiency. Using immunoSEQ multiplex PCR, the repertoire was profiled, and TCRdb retains in-frame clones only, with some absent. This sample has about 35,000 clones, each found more than once. Sequenced: peripheral blood mononuclear cells. The receptors originated from a person aged 18 to 70 in good health.

This clone was picked up many times. The observed sequence ends 3 residues before the CDR3 terminus, with the missing tail filled in from the germline J gene. J is TRBJ2-5 and V is TRBV2, with 10 bases matching TRBD2. CDR1 is SNHLY and CDR2 is FYNNEI in the germline V gene. J lost 3 bases, V lost 3 bases, and 4 bases had no gene match. This CDR3 has 15 residues. The CDR3: CASSDRTSGEETQYF. The part of the CDR3 DNA that was read is TGTGCCAGCAGTGATAGGACTAGCGGCGAAGAGACC.

Comment on this clone: The read terminates 3 residues ahead of where the CDR3 ends, so the germline J gene completes it. The genes are TRBV2 and TRBJ2-1, with 8 bases matching TRBD1. This CDR3 is built from 13 residues. The V gene's germline CDR1 is SNHLY and CDR2 FYNNEI. Trimming cost V 10 bases and J 0 bases; bases outside gene matches: 2. CDR3 amino acids: CATGQASYNEQFF. The sequenced CDR3 bases are TGTGCCACGGGACAGGCCTCCTACAATGAG.

This clone was counted at least ten times. The CDR3 end lies 3 residues beyond the end of the read and is filled in from the germline J gene. J is TRBJ2-1 and V is TRBV15, with D unclear. The CDR3 has 12 amino acids. Germline assignment: CDR1 LNHNV and CDR2 YYDKDF (reference sequence). The ends were cut back, 1 base at V and 9 bases at J, with 7 bases in the middle. The part of the CDR3 DNA that was read is TGTGCCACCAGCAGAGCCTCCGGTGAG. It is translated as CATSRASGE. The full CDR3 protein is CATSRASGEQFF.

This clone has a count of ten or more. Coverage ceases 3 residues before the CDR3 finishes, and the germline J gene fills in the end. V gene TRBV6-2 or TRBV6-3 combines with J gene TRBJ2-7; 9 bases are a match to TRBD2. Germline-derived CDR1 and CDR2 are MNHEY and SVGEGT. The CDR3 has 15 amino acids. Trimming cost V 2 bases and J 6 bases; bases outside gene matches: 8. The CDR3 DNA, read in part, is TGTGCCAGCAGTTACCGGCGGGAGGGCCAAGTCGAG. Translated: CASSYRREGQVE. The CDR3 as a whole reads CASSYRREGQVEQYF.

This clone has at least ten counts. CDR3 protein: CATSDTGVQPQHF. The part of the CDR3 DNA that was read is TGTGCCACCTCGGACACAGGGGTCCAGCCC. The chain combines TRBV19 with TRBJ1-5, with 7 bases fitting TRBD1. With the read ending 3 residues before the CDR3 end, the germline J gene is used to fill in that end. The CDR3 loop spans 13 amino acids. CDR1 LNHDA and CDR2 SQIVND come from the germline V gene (reference sequence). After removal of 10 bases from V and 7 bases from J, the junction contained 10 bases not matched to a gene.

Many counts were recorded for this clone. The CDR3 end falls 3 residues outside the read, so it is completed with the germline J gene. The chain has TRBV30 and TRBJ1-3; 8 bases agree with TRBD1. From germline, CDR1 is GTSNPN and CDR2 SVGIG (reference sequence). V lost 4 bases and J lost 0; bases outside the gene matches: 5. This CDR3 spans 15 amino acids. CDR3 DNA (partial): TGTGCCTGGACGGGACAGGCCGCCTCTGGAAACACC. Residues: CAWTGQAASGNT. The whole CDR3 sequence reads CAWTGQAASGNTIYF.

This clone has more than one count but fewer than ten. The observed sequence ends 3 residues before the CDR3 terminus, with the missing tail filled in from the germline J gene. This chain links TRBV7-3 with TRBJ2-2; 8 nucleotides line up with TRBD1. Per germline, CDR1 SGHTA and CDR2 FQGTGA. The CDR3 sequence is 14 residues long. This CDR3 reads CASSSGQESSPLFF. The CDR3 DNA, read in part, is TGTGCCAGCAGCTCGGGACAGGAAAGTTCACCG. Variable domain in full (rest from reference TRBV7-3 and TRBJ2-2): GAGVSQTPSNKVTEKGKYVELRCDPISGHTALYWYRQSLGQGPEFLIYFQGTGAADDSGLPNDRFFAVRPEGSVSTLKIQRTERGDSAVYLCASSSGQESSPLFFGEGSRLTVL.

This clone appeared many times. The read is 3 residues too short to cover the CDR3 end, so that end is filled in from the germline J gene. The chain combines TRBV6-4 with TRBJ2-2; TRBD2 aligns across 7 bases. The CDR3 contains 14 residues. The V segment lost 7 bases and the J segment 3 bases; nucleotides outside the gene matches: 5. Germline-derived CDR1 and CDR2 are MRHNA and SNTAGT. CDR3 sequence: CASKRDGDTGELFF. The sequenced CDR3 bases are TGTGCCAGCAAGCGGGATGGGGACACCGGGGAG.

There are many counts of this clone. Read sequence stops 3 residues before the CDR3 end, and the germline J gene provides the missing end. The chain is built from TRBV6-1 and TRBJ2-7; D may be TRBD1 (5 bases). There are 13 residues in the CDR3. Trimming shortened V by 3 bases and J by 5 bases, and 11 bases separated the two germline ends. Germline CDR1 MNHNS, CDR2 SASEGT. The sequenced part of the CDR3 DNA is TGTGCCAGCAGTGACAGGGTACGCAACGAG. It is translated as CASSDRVRNE. The entire CDR3 reads CASSDRVRNEQYF.

This clone was detected many times. From the germline J gene comes the end of the CDR3, since the read stops 3 residues before it. This rearrangement joins TRBV2 to TRBJ1-3; TRBD1 matches 9 bases. The CDR3 extends over 14 amino acids. After removal of 6 bases from V and 8 bases from J, the junction contained 8 bases not matched to a gene. Germline V lookup: CDR1 SNHLY, CDR2 FYNNEI. The sequenced CDR3 bases are TGTGCCAGCAGCCCCGGGACAGGGATAGACACC. Residues: CASSPGTGIDT. The whole CDR3 sequence reads CASSPGTGIDTIYF.

This clone was recorded at least ten times. The sequenced fragment ends 3 residues before the CDR3 boundary, so the rest is inferred from the germline J gene. The rearrangement uses TRBV19 and TRBJ2-6, with D unresolved. The V end was cut by 9 bases, the J end by 0 bases, with 9 bases between. Germline V gene sequence: CDR1 LNHDA, CDR2 SQIVND (reference sequence). The CDR3 has 14 residues. The CDR3 bases that were read are TGTGCCAGCACTTATAGCTCTGGGGCCAACGTC. Protein: CASTYSSGANV. The whole CDR3 protein reads CASTYSSGANVLTF.

This clone occurred many times. The CDR3 extends 3 residues past the end of the read, so its final part is completed from the germline J gene. This chain links TRBV10-3 with TRBJ2-4; D remains ambiguous. V gave up 0 bases and J gave up 7 bases, with 7 bases separating them. There are 13 residues in the CDR3. The germline V gene has CDR1 ENHRY and CDR2 SYGVKD. CDR3 amino acids: CAISESPGNIQYF. The covered CDR3 bases are TGTGCCATCAGTGAGTCCCCAGGTAACATT.

For this clone: From the germline J gene comes the end of the CDR3, since the read stops 3 residues before it. This sequence joins TRBV7-9 and TRBJ2-4, with a possible D match to TRBD1 (6 bases). This CDR3 is 13 amino acids long. CDR1 is SEHNR, CDR2 FQNEAQ, per germline (reference sequence). The sequenced CDR3 bases are TGTGCCAGCAGCCCTCAGGGGAACGAGGGT. This encodes CASSPQGNEG. Given in full, the CDR3 is CASSPQGNEGQYF.